A selection of T cell receptor beta chains follows, all from one sample in a study of OX40 agonist ivuxolimab in advanced cancers. Libraries were prepared by immunoSEQ multiplex PCR; TCRdb keeps only in-frame clonotypes and omits some of them. The sample includes 30,000 to 40,000 clones, 70% to 80% seen only once; the top ten take 11%. Sequenced material: CD4+ or CD8+ T cells sorted from blood, taken in a trial of the OX40 agonist ivuxolimab. Receptor source: an adult with an advanced solid tumor such as melanoma, head and neck, liver or kidney cancer. CDR3s include the opening cysteine and the closing phenylalanine or tryptophan. D genes are given only for firm matches. Size is omitted from some rows. Given values are once, few, many or a class for expanded clones.

J gene: TRBJ2-2; D gene: TRBD1; clone size: few; V gene: TRBV6-5; CDR3 DNA: TGTGCCAGCAGTTCTTCAGGGGGCGGCACCGGGGAGCTGTTTTTT; CDR3 protein: CASSSSGGGTGELFF
J gene: TRBJ1-5; D gene: TRBD1; clone size: -; V gene: TRBV6-5; CDR3 DNA: TGTGCCAGCAGCTCCGACAGGGAGAGGGATCAGCCCCAGCATTTT; CDR3 protein: CASSSDRERDQPQHF
J gene: TRBJ2-5; D gene: -; clone size: -; V gene: TRBV19; CDR3 DNA: TGTGCCAGTAGTATTAGGGAGACCCAGTACTTC; CDR3 protein: CASSIRETQYF
J gene: TRBJ2-3; D gene: -; clone size: -; V gene: TRBV10-3; CDR3 DNA: TGTGCCATCAGTAGGACAGATACGCAGTATTTT; CDR3 protein: CAISRTDTQYF
J gene: TRBJ1-1; D gene: -; clone size: -; V gene: TRBV7-6; CDR3 DNA: TGTGCCAGCAGCCTGGACGGATACATCACTGAAGCTTTCTTT; CDR3 protein: CASSLDGYITEAFF
J gene: TRBJ1-5; D gene: -; clone size: -; V gene: TRBV19; CDR3 DNA: TGTGCCAGTAGTATAGGGCAGTACAATCAGCCCCAGCATTTT; CDR3 protein: CASSIGQYNQPQHF
J gene: TRBJ2-7; D gene: TRBD1; clone size: -; V gene: TRBV5-1; CDR3 DNA: TGCGCCAGCAGCCCACGCCCTACAGGGGGAGAATTGGTCTACGAGCAGTACTTC; CDR3 protein: CASSPRPTGGELVYEQYF
J gene: TRBJ2-7; D gene: -; clone size: -; V gene: TRBV6-5; CDR3 DNA: TGTGCCAGCAGTTATAACCCTCGAGGGGGGAGCGAGCAGTACTTC; CDR3 protein: CASSYNPRGGSEQYF
J gene: TRBJ1-2; D gene: -; clone size: -; V gene: TRBV6-1; CDR3 DNA: TGTGCCAGCAGTACGCTGGCGGACACGATCTATGGCTACACCTTC; CDR3 protein: CASSTLADTIYGYTF
J gene: TRBJ2-2; D gene: TRBD1; clone size: -; V gene: TRBV6-1; CDR3 DNA: TGTGCCAGCAGTGAACAGGGGGCTATTAACACCGGGGAGCTGTTTTTT; CDR3 protein: CASSEQGAINTGELFF
J gene: TRBJ1-2; D gene: -; clone size: medium-sized; V gene: TRBV7-9; CDR3 DNA: TGTGCCAGCAGCTTAGCAAGACATCCTGAAGGCTACACCTTC; CDR3 protein: CASSLARHPEGYTF
J gene: TRBJ1-5; D gene: -; clone size: -; V gene: TRBV2; CDR3 DNA: TGTGCCAGCGGCCTCAATCAGCCCCAGCATTTT; CDR3 protein: CASGLNQPQHF
J gene: TRBJ2-7; D gene: -; clone size: once; V gene: TRBV7-9; CDR3 DNA: TGTGCCAGCAGCCGGGATTCCGAATGGGGCGAGCAGTACTTC; CDR3 protein: CASSRDSEWGEQYF
J gene: TRBJ2-7; D gene: TRBD2; clone size: -; V gene: TRBV11-2; CDR3 DNA: TGTGCCAGCAGCCAACTGAAGCTAGCGGGGCCGTGGGAGCAGTACTTC; CDR3 protein: CASSQLKLAGPWEQYF
J gene: TRBJ1-1; D gene: -; clone size: -; V gene: TRBV7-9; CDR3 DNA: TGTGCCAGCAGCTTGGAATTGGGTCACACTGAAGCTTTCTTT; CDR3 protein: CASSLELGHTEAFF
J gene: TRBJ2-1; D gene: -; clone size: -; V gene: TRBV28; CDR3 DNA: TGTGCCAGCAGTTTATCCAGGGTTACTTACAATGAGCAGTTCTTC; CDR3 protein: CASSLSRVTYNEQFF
J gene: TRBJ2-7; D gene: -; clone size: -; V gene: TRBV5-1; CDR3 DNA: TGCGCCAGCAGCTCGCTTGGAGGGACCGCCTACGAGCAGTACTTC; CDR3 protein: CASSSLGGTAYEQYF
J gene: TRBJ2-1; D gene: -; clone size: -; V gene: TRBV21-1; CDR3 DNA: TGTGCCAGCAGCAAACGACCGCGGGACACTGGGTTCCACAATGAGCAGTTCTTC; CDR3 protein: CASSKRPRDTGFHNEQFF
J gene: TRBJ2-7; D gene: -; clone size: -; V gene: TRBV6-5; CDR3 DNA: TGTGCCAGCAAGCAGCACAGTACCTACGAGCAGTACTTC; CDR3 protein: CASKQHSTYEQYF
J gene: TRBJ1-3; D gene: -; clone size: -; V gene: TRBV6-5; CDR3 DNA: TGTGCCAGCAGTTACCGACCCGACTCGGGAAACACCATATATTTT; CDR3 protein: CASSYRPDSGNTIYF
J gene: TRBJ2-1; D gene: -; clone size: -; V gene: TRBV10-2; CDR3 DNA: TGCGCCAGCAAGTTAGGGGCGGGGATATACAATGAGCAGTTCTTC; CDR3 protein: CASKLGAGIYNEQFF
J gene: TRBJ2-7; D gene: TRBD1; clone size: -; V gene: TRBV28; CDR3 DNA: TGTGCCAGCAGGCCCATGACAGGGCAATTGGACGAGCAGTACTTC; CDR3 protein: CASRPMTGQLDEQYF
J gene: TRBJ2-5; D gene: -; clone size: once; V gene: TRBV7-9; CDR3 DNA: TGTGCCAGCAGCCCCCCGATCAGCGTGCAAGAGACCCAGTACTTC; CDR3 protein: CASSPPISVQETQYF
J gene: TRBJ2-1; D gene: -; clone size: -; V gene: TRBV21-1; CDR3 DNA: TGTGCCAGCAGCAAAGCGGTCATAGGGGGATCGGCGGGTGAGCAGTTCTTC; CDR3 protein: CASSKAVIGGSAGEQFF
J gene: TRBJ2-7; D gene: -; clone size: once; V gene: TRBV9; CDR3 DNA: TGTGCCAGCTGGCAGGCTGGACAGACCTCCTACGAGCAGTACTTC; CDR3 protein: CASWQAGQTSYEQYF
J gene: TRBJ2-7; D gene: -; clone size: -; V gene: TRBV11-1; CDR3 DNA: TGTGCCAGCAGCTTAGCTCTAGCTCCCTCCTACGAGCAGTACTTC; CDR3 protein: CASSLALAPSYEQYF